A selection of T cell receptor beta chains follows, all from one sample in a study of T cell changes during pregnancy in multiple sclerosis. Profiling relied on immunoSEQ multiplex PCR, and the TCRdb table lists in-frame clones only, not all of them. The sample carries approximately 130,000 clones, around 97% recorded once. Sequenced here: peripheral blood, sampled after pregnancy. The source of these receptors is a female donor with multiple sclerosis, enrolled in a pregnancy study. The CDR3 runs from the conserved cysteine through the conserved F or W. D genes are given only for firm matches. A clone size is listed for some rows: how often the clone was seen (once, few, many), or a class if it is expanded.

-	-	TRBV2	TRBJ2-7	CASGSQSGRSYEQYF	TGTGCCAGCGGCTCGCAGTCAGGTAGGTCCTACGAGCAGTACTTC
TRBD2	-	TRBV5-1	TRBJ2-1	CASSFGLAGVIEQFF	TGCGCCAGCAGCTTTGGACTAGCGGGAGTGATTGAGCAGTTCTTC
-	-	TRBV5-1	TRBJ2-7	CASSLDGGIFYEQYF	TGCGCCAGCAGCTTGGATGGAGGGATTTTCTACGAGCAGTACTTC
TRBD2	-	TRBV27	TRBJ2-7	CASSLFGGAYEQYF	TGTGCCAGCAGTTTATTCGGGGGGGCCTACGAGCAGTACTTC
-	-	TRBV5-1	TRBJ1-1	CASSLVESREAFF	TGCGCCAGCAGCTTGGTGGAGAGTAGGGAGGCTTTCTTT
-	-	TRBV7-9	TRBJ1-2	CASSLAQGGVRGYTF	TGTGCCAGCAGCTTAGCGCAAGGGGGGGTGAGAGGCTACACCTTC
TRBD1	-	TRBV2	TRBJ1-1	CASSDQGVTEAFF	TGTGCCAGCAGTGATCAGGGGGTCACTGAAGCTTTCTTT
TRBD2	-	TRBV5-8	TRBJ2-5	CASSLGTSGQETQYF	TGTGCCAGCAGCCTCGGGACTAGCGGGCAAGAGACCCAGTACTTC
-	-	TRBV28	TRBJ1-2	CASSLVAGFYGYTF	TGTGCCAGCAGTTTAGTCGCAGGCTTTTATGGCTACACCTTC
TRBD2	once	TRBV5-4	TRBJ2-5	CASSLGTSGIVETQYF	TGTGCCAGCAGCTTGGGGACTAGCGGGATAGTGGAGACCCAGTACTTC
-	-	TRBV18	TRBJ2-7	CASSPPGVSYEQYF	TGTGCCAGCTCACCCCCCGGGGTCTCCTACGAGCAGTACTTC
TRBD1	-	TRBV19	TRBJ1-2	CASSVSGTGRPLYGYTF	TGTGCCAGTAGTGTGTCCGGGACAGGGAGACCGCTCTATGGCTACACCTTC
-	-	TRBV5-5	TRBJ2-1	CASSLELGEQFF	TGTGCCAGCAGCTTGGAACTAGGTGAGCAGTTCTTC
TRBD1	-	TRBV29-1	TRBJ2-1	CSVLGGTGWNEQFF	TGCAGCGTCCTGGGGGGGACAGGGTGGAATGAGCAGTTCTTC
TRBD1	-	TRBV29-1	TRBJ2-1	CSARGREGAAYNEQFF	TGCAGCGCCAGGGGGCGGGAAGGGGCTGCCTACAATGAGCAGTTCTTC
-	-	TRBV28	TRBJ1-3	CASRPRTGLYGNTIYF	TGTGCCAGCAGACCACGAACAGGGCTATACGGAAACACCATATATTTT